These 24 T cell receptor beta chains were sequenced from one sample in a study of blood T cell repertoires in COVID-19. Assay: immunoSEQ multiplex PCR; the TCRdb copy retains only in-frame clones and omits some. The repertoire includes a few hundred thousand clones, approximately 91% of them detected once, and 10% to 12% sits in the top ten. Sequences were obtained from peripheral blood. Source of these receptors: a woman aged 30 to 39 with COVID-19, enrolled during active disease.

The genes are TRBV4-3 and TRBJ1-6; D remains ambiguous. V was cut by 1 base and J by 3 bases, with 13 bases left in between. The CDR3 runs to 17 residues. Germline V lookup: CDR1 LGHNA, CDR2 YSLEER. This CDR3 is CASSQALSGYYNSPLHF. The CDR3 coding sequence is TGCGCCAGCAGCCAAGCCCTCTCGGGATACTATAATTCACCCCTCCACTTT.

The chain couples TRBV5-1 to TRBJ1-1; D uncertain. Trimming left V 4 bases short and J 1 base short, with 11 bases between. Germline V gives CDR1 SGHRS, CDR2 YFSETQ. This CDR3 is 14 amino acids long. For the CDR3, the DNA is TGCGCCAGCAGCCTTAGATCCCAGAACACTGAAGCTTTCTTT. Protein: CASSLRSQNTEAFF.

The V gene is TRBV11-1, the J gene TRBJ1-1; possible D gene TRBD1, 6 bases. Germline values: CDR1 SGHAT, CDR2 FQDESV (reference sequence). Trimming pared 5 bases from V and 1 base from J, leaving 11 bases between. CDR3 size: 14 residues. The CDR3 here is CASSHGTPNTEAFF. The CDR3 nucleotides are TGTGCCAGCAGCCACGGGACACCGAACACTGAAGCTTTCTTT.

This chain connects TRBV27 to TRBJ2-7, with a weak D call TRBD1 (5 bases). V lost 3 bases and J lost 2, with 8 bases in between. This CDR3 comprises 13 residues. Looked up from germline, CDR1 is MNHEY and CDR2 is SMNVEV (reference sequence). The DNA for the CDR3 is TGTGCCAGCAGTTTTGCAGGGCCCTACGAGCAGTACTTC. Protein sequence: CASSFAGPYEQYF.

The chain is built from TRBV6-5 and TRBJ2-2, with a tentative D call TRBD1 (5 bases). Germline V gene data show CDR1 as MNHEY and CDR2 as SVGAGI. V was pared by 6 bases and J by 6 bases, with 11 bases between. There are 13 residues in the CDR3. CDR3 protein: CASRQEAAGELFF. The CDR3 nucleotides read TGTGCCAGCAGACAGGAAGCAGCCGGGGAGCTGTTTTTT.

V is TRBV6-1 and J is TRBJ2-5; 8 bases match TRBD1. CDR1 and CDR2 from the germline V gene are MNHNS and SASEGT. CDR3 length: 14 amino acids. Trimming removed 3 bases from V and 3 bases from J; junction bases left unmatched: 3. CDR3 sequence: CASSDMDREETQYF. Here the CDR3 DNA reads TGTGCCAGCAGTGATATGGACAGGGAAGAGACCCAGTACTTC.

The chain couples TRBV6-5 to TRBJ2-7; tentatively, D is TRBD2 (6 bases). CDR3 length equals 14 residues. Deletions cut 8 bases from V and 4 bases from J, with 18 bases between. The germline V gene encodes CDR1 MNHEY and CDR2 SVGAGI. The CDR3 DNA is TGTGCCAGCCCCTCCGGGACTCTCTTTTACGAGCAGTACTTC. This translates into CASPSGTLFYEQYF.

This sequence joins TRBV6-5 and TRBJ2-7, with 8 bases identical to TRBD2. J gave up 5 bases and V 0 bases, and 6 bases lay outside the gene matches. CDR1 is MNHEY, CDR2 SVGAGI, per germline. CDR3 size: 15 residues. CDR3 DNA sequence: TGTGCCAGCAGTTACTCGAGCTTAGCGGGAAACGAGCAGTACTTC. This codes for CASSYSSLAGNEQYF.

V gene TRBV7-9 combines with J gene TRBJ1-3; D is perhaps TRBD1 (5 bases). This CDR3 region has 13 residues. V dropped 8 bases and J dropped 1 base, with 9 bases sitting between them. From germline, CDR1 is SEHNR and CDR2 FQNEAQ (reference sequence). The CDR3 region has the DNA TGTGCCAGCCTGGGGGGATCTGGAAACACCATATATTTT. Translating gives CASLGGSGNTIYF.

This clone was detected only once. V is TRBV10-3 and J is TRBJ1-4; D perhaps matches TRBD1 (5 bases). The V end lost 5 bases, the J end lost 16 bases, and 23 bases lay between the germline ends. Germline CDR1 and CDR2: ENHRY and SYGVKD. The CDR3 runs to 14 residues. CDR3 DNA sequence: TGTGCCATCAGTCCCGGGCCAGGGCTGGGGAAGGGGTTTTTT. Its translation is CAISPGPGLGKGFF.

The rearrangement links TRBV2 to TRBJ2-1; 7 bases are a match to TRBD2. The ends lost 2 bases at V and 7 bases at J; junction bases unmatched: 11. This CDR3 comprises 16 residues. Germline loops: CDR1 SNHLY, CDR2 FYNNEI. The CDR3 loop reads CASSERGGAGGNEQFF. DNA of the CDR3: TGTGCCAGCAGTGAAAGGGGAGGGGCAGGCGGGAATGAGCAGTTCTTC.

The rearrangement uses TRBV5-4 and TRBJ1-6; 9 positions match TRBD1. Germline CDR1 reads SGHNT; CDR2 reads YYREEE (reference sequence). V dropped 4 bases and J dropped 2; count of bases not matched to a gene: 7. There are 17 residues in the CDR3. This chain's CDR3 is CASSPDRGAAYNSPLHF. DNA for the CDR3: TGTGCCAGCAGCCCGGACAGGGGTGCAGCCTATAATTCACCCCTCCACTTT. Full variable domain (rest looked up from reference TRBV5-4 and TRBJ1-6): ETGVTQSPTHLIKTRGQQVTLRCSSQSGHNTVSWYQQALGQGPQFIFQYYREEENGRGNFPPRFSGLQFPNYSSELNVNALELDDSALYLCASSPDRGAAYNSPLHFGNGTRLTVT.

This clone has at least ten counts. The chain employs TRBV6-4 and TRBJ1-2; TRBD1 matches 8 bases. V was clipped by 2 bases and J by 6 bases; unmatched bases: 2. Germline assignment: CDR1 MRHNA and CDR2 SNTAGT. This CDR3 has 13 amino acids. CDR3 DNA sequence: TGTGCCAGCAGTGACGACAGGGGCGATGGCTACACCTTC. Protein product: CASSDDRGDGYTF.

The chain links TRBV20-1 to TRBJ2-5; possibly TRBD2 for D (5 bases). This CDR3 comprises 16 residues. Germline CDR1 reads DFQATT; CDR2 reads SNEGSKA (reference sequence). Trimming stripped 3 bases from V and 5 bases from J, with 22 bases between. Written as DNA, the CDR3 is TGCAGTGCTAGTGTATCGGGGAATATTTTAATGGAGACCCAGTACTTC. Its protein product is CSASVSGNILMETQYF.

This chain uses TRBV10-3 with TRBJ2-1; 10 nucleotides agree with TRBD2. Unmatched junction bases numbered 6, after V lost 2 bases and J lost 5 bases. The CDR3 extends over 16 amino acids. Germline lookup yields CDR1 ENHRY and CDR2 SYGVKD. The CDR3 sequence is CAISETSGIPDNEQFF. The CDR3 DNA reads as TGTGCCATCAGTGAGACTAGCGGGATTCCAGACAATGAGCAGTTCTTC.

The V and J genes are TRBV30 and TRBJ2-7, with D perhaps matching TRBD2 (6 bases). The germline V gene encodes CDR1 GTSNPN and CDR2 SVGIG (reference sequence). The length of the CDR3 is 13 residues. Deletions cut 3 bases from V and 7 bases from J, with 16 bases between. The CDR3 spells CAWSAGPPGEQYF. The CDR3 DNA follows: TGTGCCTGGAGCGCGGGACCCCCGGGGGAGCAGTACTTC.

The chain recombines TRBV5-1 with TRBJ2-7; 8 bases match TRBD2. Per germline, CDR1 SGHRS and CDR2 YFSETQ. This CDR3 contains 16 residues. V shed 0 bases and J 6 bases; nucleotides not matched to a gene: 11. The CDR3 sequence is CASSLVLAGGSPEQYF. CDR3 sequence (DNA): TGCGCCAGCAGCTTGGTTCTAGCGGGTGGGAGCCCCGAGCAGTACTTC.

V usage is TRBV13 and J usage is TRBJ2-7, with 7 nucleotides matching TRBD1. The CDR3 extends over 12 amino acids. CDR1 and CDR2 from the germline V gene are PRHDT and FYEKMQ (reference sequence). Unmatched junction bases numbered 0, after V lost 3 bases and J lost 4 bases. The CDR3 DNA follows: TGTGCCAGCAGCTTCAGGGGGTACGAGCAGTACTTC. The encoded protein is CASSFRGYEQYF.

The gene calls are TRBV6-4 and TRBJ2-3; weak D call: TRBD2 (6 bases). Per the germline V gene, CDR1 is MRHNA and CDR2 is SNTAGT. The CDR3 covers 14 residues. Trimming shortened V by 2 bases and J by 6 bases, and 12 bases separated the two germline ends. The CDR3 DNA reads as TGTGCCAGCAGTGACCGGGGAGGCCGGGATACGCAGTATTTT. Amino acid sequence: CASSDRGGRDTQYF.

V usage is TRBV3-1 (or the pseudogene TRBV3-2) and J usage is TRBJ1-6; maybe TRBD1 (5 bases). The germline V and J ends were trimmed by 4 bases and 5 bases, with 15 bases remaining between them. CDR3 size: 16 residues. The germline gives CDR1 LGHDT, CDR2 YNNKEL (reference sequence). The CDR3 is CASSLTAQNHNSPLHF. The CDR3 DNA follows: TGTGCCAGCAGCCTGACAGCCCAGAACCATAATTCACCCCTCCACTTT.

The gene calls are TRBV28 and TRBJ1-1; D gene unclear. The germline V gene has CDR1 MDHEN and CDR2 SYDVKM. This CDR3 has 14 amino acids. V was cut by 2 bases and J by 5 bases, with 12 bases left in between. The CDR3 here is CASSLPGDGTEAFF. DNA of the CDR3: TGTGCCAGCAGTTTACCAGGTGATGGGACTGAAGCTTTCTTT. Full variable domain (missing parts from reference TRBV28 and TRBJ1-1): DVKVTQSSRYLVKRTGEKVFLECVQDMDHENMFWYRQDPGLGLRLIYFSYDVKMKEKGDIPEGYSVSREKKERFSLILESASTNQTSMYLCASSLPGDGTEAFFGQGTRLTVV.

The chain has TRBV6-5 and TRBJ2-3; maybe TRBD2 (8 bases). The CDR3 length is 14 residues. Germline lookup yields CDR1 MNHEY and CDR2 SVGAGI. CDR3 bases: TGTGTCCACAAGGGGGCGGGAGGTGCAGATACGCAGTATTTT. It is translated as CVHKGAGGADTQYF.

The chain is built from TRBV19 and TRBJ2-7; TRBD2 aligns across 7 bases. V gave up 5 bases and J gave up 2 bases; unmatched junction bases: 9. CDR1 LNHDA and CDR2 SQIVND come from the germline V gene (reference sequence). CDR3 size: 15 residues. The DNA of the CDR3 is TGTGCCAGTAGTCGGATACCGGGAGGAACCTACGAGCAGTACTTC. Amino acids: CASSRIPGGTYEQYF. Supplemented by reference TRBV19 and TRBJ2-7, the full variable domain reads DGGITQSPKYLFRKEGQNVTLSCEQNLNHDAMYWYRQDPGQGLRLIYYSQIVNDFQKGDIAEGYSVSREKKESFPLTVTSAQKNPTAFYLCASSRIPGGTYEQYFGPGTRLTVT.

CDR3 in DNA: TGTGCCAGCAGTTTAGTAGGGACTAGCGGCTACAATGAGCAGTTCTTC. Translating it yields CASSLVGTSGYNEQFF. The chain joins TRBV6-5 to TRBJ2-1; TRBD2 aligns across 11 bases. Germline CDR1 is MNHEY and CDR2 is SVGAGI. The ends lost 4 bases at V and 3 bases at J; junction bases unmatched: 5. The CDR3 spans 16 residues.